Listed below are T cell receptor beta chains from one sample, sequenced in a study of T-cell reconstitution after alpha-beta-depleted transplantation in children. Each CDR3 protein gets one entry after TCRdb re-called the PCR reads with MiXCR. This sample has some 300,000 distinct CDR3 sequences, with roughly 9.1% found just once. This sample comprised PBMCs, obtained before TCRalphabeta/CD19-depleted stem cell transplant. The receptors stem from a boy younger than two with acute myeloid leukemia, due to receive a stem cell transplant. Each CDR3 is given with its conserved first and last residue. D genes are given only for firm matches. Only some rows state a clone size, as once, few, many or a class for expanded clones.

J | D | V | size | DNA | CDR3
TRBJ2-2 | . | TRBV19 | . | TGTGCCAGTAGTATAATGCGGGGGAACACCGGGGAGCTGTTTTTT | CASSIMRGNTGELFF
TRBJ2-5 | . | TRBV28 | many | TGTGCCAGCAGTTTAAACGCCCAAGAGACCCAGTACTTC | CASSLNAQETQYF
TRBJ2-7 | . | TRBV5-1 | many | TGCGCCAGCAGCTGGGACTGGATGTCCTACGAGCAGTACTTC | CASSWDWMSYEQYF
TRBJ1-2 | . | TRBV20-1 | . | TGCAGTGTCCCGAACAATGTCTATGGCTACACCTTC | CSVPNNVYGYTF
TRBJ1-1 | . | TRBV20-1 | . | TGCAGTGCTAGAGACGGTTTGGGGGCCTCCATGAACACTGAAGCTTTCTTT | CSARDGLGASMNTEAFF
TRBJ2-7 | . | TRBV29-1 | many | TGCAGCGTTGAGAGAGGGGACGTGGACGAGCAGTACTTC | CSVERGDVDEQYF
TRBJ2-7 | TRBD1 | TRBV7-9 | many | TGTGCCAGCAGCCCTCGGGACAGGGTCTACGAGCAGTACTTC | CASSPRDRVYEQYF
TRBJ2-2 | TRBD1 | TRBV7-9 | many | TGTGCCAGCAGTTATACCGGGACAGGGGTCACCGGGGAGCTGTTTTTT | CASSYTGTGVTGELFF
TRBJ2-1 | TRBD2 | TRBV12-3/TRBV12-4 | many | TGTGCCAGCAGTTTCTCCCCCGGGACTAGTCTCGCCAATGAGCAGTTCTTC | CASSFSPGTSLANEQFF
TRBJ2-1 | . | TRBV20-1 | many | TGCAGTGCTAGACGGCGCGGGAACCCCTACAATGAGCAGTTCTTC | CSARRRGNPYNEQFF
TRBJ1-2 | . | TRBV25-1 | many | TGTGCCAGCAGTGACGACTATGGCTACACCTTC | CASSDDYGYTF
TRBJ1-1 | . | TRBV5-1 | many | TGCGCCAGCGAACAAGGGAACCTACCGGGCACTGAAGCTTTCTTT | CASEQGNLPGTEAFF
TRBJ1-1 | . | TRBV7-3 | many | TGTGCCAGCAGCTTAGACGGTGGGAACACTGAAGCTTTCTTT | CASSLDGGNTEAFF
TRBJ2-5 | TRBD2 | TRBV15 | many | TGTGCCACCAGCAGAGGCTGGCTAGCGGCGGGGACCCAGTACTTC | CATSRGWLAAGTQYF
TRBJ2-1 | TRBD2 | TRBV9 | many | TGTGCCAGCAGCCCCAGAACGGGGGGGGCAGGAAATGAGCAGTTCTTC | CASSPRTGGAGNEQFF
TRBJ2-7 | TRBD1 | TRBV18 | many | TGTGCCAGCTCACCGGGGGTTCATCCGGGACAGCGCCCAGTCTCCTACGAGCAGTACTTC | CASSPGVHPGQRPVSYEQYF
TRBJ2-5 | . | TRBV7-3 | few | TGTGCCAGCAGCTTACGGGGAAAACAAGAGACCCAGTACTTC | CASSLRGKQETQYF
TRBJ2-1 | TRBD2 | TRBV20-1 | many | TGCAGTGCTAGAGGAGGCGGGAGAGGAACCAATGAGCAGTTCTTC | CSARGGGRGTNEQFF
TRBJ1-6 | . | TRBV7-2 | . | TGTGCCAGCAGCTTAGCATGGGTGGATAATTCACCCCTCCACTTT | CASSLAWVDNSPLHF
TRBJ2-6 | . | TRBV7-9 | . | TGTGCCAGCAGCCCCGGACAGCCCTCTGGGGCCAACGTCCTGACTTTC | CASSPGQPSGANVLTF
TRBJ2-1 | . | TRBV7-2 | . | TGTGCCAGCAGTCCCTCGACGGGGAGCTCCTACAATGAGCAGTTCTTC | CASSPSTGSSYNEQFF
TRBJ2-3 | TRBD1 | TRBV19 | . | TGTGCCAGTAGTATCCGGGACAGGGCCACGTCGCGCACAGATACGCAGTATTTT | CASSIRDRATSRTDTQYF
TRBJ2-1 | TRBD1 | TRBV6-5 | many | TGTGCCAGCAGCTTCGACAGGGAATACTCCTACAATGAGCAGTTCTTC | CASSFDREYSYNEQFF
TRBJ2-2 | . | TRBV5-1 | many | TGCGCCAGCAGCTTGGATCGGGGAGCCGGGGAGCTGTTTTTT | CASSLDRGAGELFF
TRBJ2-7 | . | TRBV28 | many | TGTGCCAGCAGTTTCGGGATTTACGAGCAGTACTTC | CASSFGIYEQYF
TRBJ1-6 | TRBD1 | TRBV5-1 | many | TGCGCCAGCAGCCTGACGGACAGGGGGAATTCACCCCTCCACTTT | CASSLTDRGNSPLHF
TRBJ2-5 | . | TRBV27 | many | TGTGCCGGCGCAGAGACCCAGTACTTC | CAGAETQYF
TRBJ2-1 | . | TRBV24-1 | many | TGTGCCACCAGTGCCCCCAGGAGCTCCTACAATGAGCAGTTCTTC | CATSAPRSSYNEQFF
TRBJ2-1 | TRBD2 | TRBV6-1 | . | TGTGCCAGCAGGCCCATAACTAGCGGGAGGATCAATGAGCAGTTCTTC | CASRPITSGRINEQFF
TRBJ1-5 | . | TRBV28 | many | TGTGCCTGCAGGCCAACGGTAAATAGCAATCAGCCCCAGCATTTT | CACRPTVNSNQPQHF
TRBJ2-7 | . | TRBV5-1 | medium-sized | TGCGCCAGCAGCTTGGAGTCTCCCTACGAGCAGTACTTC | CASSLESPYEQYF
TRBJ1-3 | . | TRBV4-3 | many | TGCGCCAGCAGCCAAGGAACGGGCCCTGGAAACACCATATATTTT | CASSQGTGPGNTIYF
TRBJ1-6 | . | TRBV12-3/TRBV12-4 | . | TGTGCCAGCAGTTTACGGCAGAATAATTCACCCCTCCACTTT | CASSLRQNNSPLHF
TRBJ2-3 | . | TRBV15 | many | TGTGCCACCAACCCTGGGCGCGCTAGCACAGATACGCAGTATTTT | CATNPGRASTDTQYF
TRBJ1-1 | . | TRBV28 | many | TGTGCCAGCAGTTTGGGCAGGGAAGCTTTCTTT | CASSLGREAFF
TRBJ1-2 | TRBD1 | TRBV11-3 | . | TGTGCCAGCAGCTTAGATTCGACAGGGGACACCTTC | CASSLDSTGDTF
TRBJ2-7 | TRBD1 | TRBV6-1 | many | TGTGCCAGCAGCGACAGGGGACGCTTCTACGAGCAGTACTTC | CASSDRGRFYEQYF
TRBJ2-1 | . | TRBV5-1 | many | TGCGCCAGCAGCTCTCCCCCAGGGTCGAGTGAGCAGTTCTTC | CASSSPPGSSEQFF
TRBJ2-5 | TRBD2 | TRBV20-1 | many | TGCAGTGCTCCCACTAGCGGCCCGGAGACCCAGTACTTC | CSAPTSGPETQYF
TRBJ2-7 | . | TRBV6-5 | few | TGTGCCAGCAGTTATGGGAGAGAGCAGTACTTC | CASSYGREQYF
TRBJ2-7 | . | TRBV12-3/TRBV12-4 | many | TGTGCCAGCAGTTTGCCGGCAAACCGAACCTACGAGCAGTACTTC | CASSLPANRTYEQYF
TRBJ2-2 | . | TRBV20-1 | many | TGCAGTGCTTCTGGCAGGCACACCGGGGAGCTGTTTTTT | CSASGRHTGELFF
TRBJ1-2 | . | TRBV29-1 | . | TGCAGCGTCGAACGGGACTGGAGGAATGGCTACACCTTC | CSVERDWRNGYTF
TRBJ1-2 | TRBD1 | TRBV28 | many | TGTGCCAGCAGTGGACAGGGCGGCTATGGCTACACCTTC | CASSGQGGYGYTF
TRBJ2-1 | TRBD2 | TRBV28 | many | TGTGCCAGCGATGCAGGACTAGCGAGGAATGAGCAGTTCTTC | CASDAGLARNEQFF
TRBJ2-6 | TRBD1 | TRBV20-1 | many | TGCAGTGCTAGGCTTGGACAGGGGAATCCTGGGGCCAACGTCCTGACTTTC | CSARLGQGNPGANVLTF
TRBJ2-3 | . | TRBV28 | many | TGTGCCAGCACCCCGGCCTCAGATACGCAGTATTTT | CASTPASDTQYF